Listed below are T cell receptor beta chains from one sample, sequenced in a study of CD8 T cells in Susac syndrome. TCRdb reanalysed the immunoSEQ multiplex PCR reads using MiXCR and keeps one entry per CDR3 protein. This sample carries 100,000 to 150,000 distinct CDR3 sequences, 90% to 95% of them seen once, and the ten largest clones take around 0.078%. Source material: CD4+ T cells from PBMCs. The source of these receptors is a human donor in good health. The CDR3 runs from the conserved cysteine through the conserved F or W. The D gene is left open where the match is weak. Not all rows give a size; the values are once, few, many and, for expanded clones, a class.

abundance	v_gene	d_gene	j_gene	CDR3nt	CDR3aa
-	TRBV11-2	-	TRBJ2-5	TGTGCCAGCAGCTTAGCACGCTATGAAGAGACCCAGTACTTC	CASSLARYEETQYF
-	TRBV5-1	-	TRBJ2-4	TGCGCCAGCAGCCCGATGGACCTAGCCAAAAACATTCAGTACTTC	CASSPMDLAKNIQYF
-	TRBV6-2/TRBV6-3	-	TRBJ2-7	TGTGCCAGCAGCTCCGCTGGCGGGAACTCCTACGAGCAGTACTTC	CASSSAGGNSYEQYF
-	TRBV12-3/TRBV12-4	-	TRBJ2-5	TGTGCCAGCAGTCAACAGGGGGGGGGACAAGAGACCCAGTACTTC	CASSQQGGGQETQYF
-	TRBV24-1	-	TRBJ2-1	TGTGCCACCAGTGACCCCGCAGGGGGGAGGTCAGACAATGAGCAGTTCTTC	CATSDPAGGRSDNEQFF
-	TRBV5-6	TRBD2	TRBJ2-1	TGTGCCAGCAGCTTGCGCGGGCGGGGGAATGAGCAGTTCTTC	CASSLRGRGNEQFF
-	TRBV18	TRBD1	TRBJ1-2	TGTGCCAGCTCACCTCAACTGGACAGGGGGGATGGCTACACCTTC	CASSPQLDRGDGYTF
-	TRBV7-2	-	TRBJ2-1	TGTGCCAGCAGCCCCCGGGCTAGCGCCCACAATGAGCAGTTCTTC	CASSPRASAHNEQFF
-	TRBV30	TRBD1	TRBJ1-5	TGTGCCTACTCGACAGGGCTCCGACAGCCCCAGCATTTT	CAYSTGLRQPQHF
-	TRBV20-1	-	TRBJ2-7	TGCAGTGCTAGAGACTCTAGGGGGGCGGGATCCTTCTACGAGCAGTACTTC	CSARDSRGAGSFYEQYF
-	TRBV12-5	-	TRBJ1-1	TGTGCTAGTGGTCCACTGCCCGGGAAATTGAACACTGAAGCTTTCTTT	CASGPLPGKLNTEAFF
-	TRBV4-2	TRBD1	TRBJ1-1	TGTGCCAGCAGCCAAGATAGGTTGGGACAGGGAGGAACTGAAGCTTTCTTT	CASSQDRLGQGGTEAFF
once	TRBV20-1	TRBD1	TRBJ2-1	TGCAGTGCTCGGGTCGGGACAGGGATGTACAATGAGCAGTTCTTC	CSARVGTGMYNEQFF
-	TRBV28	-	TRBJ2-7	TGTGCCAGCAGTTTTGAGATTGAGCAGTACTTC	CASSFEIEQYF
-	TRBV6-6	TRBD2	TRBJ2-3	TGTGCCACCCATCTAGCGGGAGTAGAAGATACGCAGTATTTT	CATHLAGVEDTQYF
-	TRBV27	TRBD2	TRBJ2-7	TGTGCCAGCAGTTTATTGGCTAGCGGGAGGCCCAGCTCCTACGAGCAGTACTTC	CASSLLASGRPSSYEQYF
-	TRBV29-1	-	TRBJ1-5	TGCAGCGTTGCCAGTTATAGCAATCAGCCCCAGCATTTT	CSVASYSNQPQHF
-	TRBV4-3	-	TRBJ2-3	TGCGCCAGCAGCTTCGGGCAGCCCACAGATACGCAGTATTTT	CASSFGQPTDTQYF
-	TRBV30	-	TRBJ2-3	TGTGCCTGCCTTAGGGGGGGGCGGGATACGCAGTATTTT	CACLRGGRDTQYF
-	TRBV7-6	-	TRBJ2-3	TGTGCCAGCAGCCCGCCCGCCGTGGATACGCAGTATTTT	CASSPPAVDTQYF
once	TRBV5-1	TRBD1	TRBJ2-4	TGCGCCAGTATCCAGGGGGCGCGCAAAAACATTCAGTACTTC	CASIQGARKNIQYF
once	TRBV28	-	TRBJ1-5	TGTGCCAGCAGTTCTTATCAGCCCCAGCACTTT	CASSSYQPQHF
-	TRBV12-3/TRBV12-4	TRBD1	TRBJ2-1	TGTGCCAGCAGTCCCGGGGGGCGGGACAGGGGTTACAATGAGCAGTTCTTC	CASSPGGRDRGYNEQFF
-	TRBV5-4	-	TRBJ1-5	TGTGCCAGCAGCACGGACAAGAATCAGCCCCAGCATTTT	CASSTDKNQPQHF
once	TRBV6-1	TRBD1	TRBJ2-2	TGTGCCAGCAGCCGGACAGGGGGAACGAACACCGGGGAGCTGTTTTTT	CASSRTGGTNTGELFF
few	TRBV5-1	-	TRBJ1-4	TGCGCCAGCAGCTTGGGGTCAGGTGAAAAACTGTTTTTT	CASSLGSGEKLFF
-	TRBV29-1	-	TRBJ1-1	TGCAGCGCAGCGACACAACAGGGTGAAGCTTTCTTT	CSAATQQGEAFF
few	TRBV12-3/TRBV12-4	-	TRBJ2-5	TGTGCCAGCAGTTTAGCCAGGGAGCAAGAGACCCAGTACTTC	CASSLAREQETQYF
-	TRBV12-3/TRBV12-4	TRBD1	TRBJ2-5	TGTGCCAGCTGGACAGGGACAGAGACCCAGTACTTC	CASWTGTETQYF
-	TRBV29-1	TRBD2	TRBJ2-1	TGCAGCGTTGTTGGGAGTGGGGGGACTAGCGGATACAATGAGCAGTTCTTC	CSVVGSGGTSGYNEQFF
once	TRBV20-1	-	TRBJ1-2	TGCAGTGCCCCCCGAGGGGAGGGGTATGGCTACACCTTC	CSAPRGEGYGYTF
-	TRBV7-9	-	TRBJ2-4	TGTGCCAGCAGTTCGTTCGCTACGGACATTCAGTACTTC	CASSSFATDIQYF
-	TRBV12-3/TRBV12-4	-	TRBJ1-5	TGTGCCAGCAGGCTAAACAGGGATCAGCCCCAGCATTTT	CASRLNRDQPQHF
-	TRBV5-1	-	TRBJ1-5	TGCGCCAGCAGCTTGGGAATCTCGGGGGGCGAAGACCAGCCCCAGCATTTT	CASSLGISGGEDQPQHF
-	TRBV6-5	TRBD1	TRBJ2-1	TGTGCCAGCAGTTACACCTGGACAGGGGGCTTGGGCAATGAGCAGTTCTTC	CASSYTWTGGLGNEQFF
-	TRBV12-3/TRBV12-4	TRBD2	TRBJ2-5	TGTGCCAGCAGACCAAGCGGGAGGGCCACCGAGACCCAGTACTTC	CASRPSGRATETQYF
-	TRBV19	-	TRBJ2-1	TGTGCCAGTAGTACGGAACTCTTACACTCCTACAATGAGCAGTTCTTC	CASSTELLHSYNEQFF
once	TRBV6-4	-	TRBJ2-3	TGTGCCAGCTCGTCGCGGGGATACACTAGCACAGATACGCAGTATTTT	CASSSRGYTSTDTQYF
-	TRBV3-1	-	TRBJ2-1	TGTGCCAGCAGCCCCAGGGGTGGCGCGTTGGGGGTCGTGAGGCAGTTCTTC	CASSPRGGALGVVRQFF
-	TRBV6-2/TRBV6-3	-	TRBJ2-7	TGTGCCAGCAGTTATTTCGACAGTTCTCTTACCTACGAGCAGTACTTC	CASSYFDSSLTYEQYF
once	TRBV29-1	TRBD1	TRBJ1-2	TGCAGCGTTGAAGATAGCGCCGGGACAGGGGTTGGCTACACCTTC	CSVEDSAGTGVGYTF
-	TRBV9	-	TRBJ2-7	TGTGCCAGCAGCGTAGGGGACGGAGACACGCAGTACTTC	CASSVGDGDTQYF
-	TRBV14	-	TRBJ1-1	TGTGCCAGCAGCCAGAGCAGGGAATGGAACACTGAAGCTTTCTTT	CASSQSREWNTEAFF
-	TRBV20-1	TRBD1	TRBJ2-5	TGCAGTGCGAGGGACAGCGAAGGATCAGAGACCCAGTACTTC	CSARDSEGSETQYF
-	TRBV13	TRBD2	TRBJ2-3	TGTGCCAGCAGCTTGAAGGGACTAGCGCCAGATACGCAGTATTTT	CASSLKGLAPDTQYF
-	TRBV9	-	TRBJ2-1	TGTGCCAGCAGCGTAAGAGCGAACCTGGGTTCCTACAATGAGCAGTTCTTC	CASSVRANLGSYNEQFF
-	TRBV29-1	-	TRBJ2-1	TGCAGCGTTGAAGGGGTTAGGGGTTGGTTCTTC	CSVEGVRGWFF
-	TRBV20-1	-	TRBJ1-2	TGCAGTGCTAGAGATCTAATAACGTTTGGCTACACCTTC	CSARDLITFGYTF